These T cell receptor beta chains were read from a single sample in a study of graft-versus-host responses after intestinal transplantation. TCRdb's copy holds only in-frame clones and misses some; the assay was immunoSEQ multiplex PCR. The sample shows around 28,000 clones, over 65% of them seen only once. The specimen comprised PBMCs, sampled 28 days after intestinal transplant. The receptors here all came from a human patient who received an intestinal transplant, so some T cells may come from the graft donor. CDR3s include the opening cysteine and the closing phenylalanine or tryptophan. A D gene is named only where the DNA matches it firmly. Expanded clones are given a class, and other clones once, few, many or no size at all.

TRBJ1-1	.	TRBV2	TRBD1	TGTGCCAGCAGTGCCGGACAGGGGGCTCGAGAGACTGAAGCTTTCTTT	CASSAGQGARETEAFF
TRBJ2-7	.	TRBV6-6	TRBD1	TGTGCCAGCAGCATGGGGACAGGGCCCGAGCAGTACTTC	CASSMGTGPEQYF
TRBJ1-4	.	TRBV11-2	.	TGTGCCAGCAGCATAGGCCCGTCTCTTAATGAAAAACTGTTTTTT	CASSIGPSLNEKLFF
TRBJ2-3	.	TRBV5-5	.	TGTGCCAGCAGTCTGGGATCTATCTCCACAGATACGCAGTATTTT	CASSLGSISTDTQYF
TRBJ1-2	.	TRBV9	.	TGTGCCAGCAGCGTAGAGGGTAACTATGGCTACACCTTC	CASSVEGNYGYTF
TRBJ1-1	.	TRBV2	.	TGTGCCAGCAGTGAGGGGCCCACTGAAGCTTTCTTT	CASSEGPTEAFF
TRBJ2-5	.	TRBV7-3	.	TGTGCCAGCAGCTTGGGGGGCCAAGAGACCCAGTACTTC	CASSLGGQETQYF
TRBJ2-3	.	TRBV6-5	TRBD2	TGTGCCAGCAGACGTAGCGGGGGGGCCGGAGATACGCAGTATTTT	CASRRSGGAGDTQYF
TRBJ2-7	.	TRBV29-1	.	TGCAGCGTTGAGGGTGCCTACGAGCAGTACTTC	CSVEGAYEQYF
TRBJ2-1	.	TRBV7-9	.	TGTGCCAGCAGTTCCACCTTGGGATCTGGATACAATGAGCAGTTCTTC	CASSSTLGSGYNEQFF
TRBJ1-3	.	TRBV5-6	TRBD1	TGTGCCAGCAGCTTGGGTCAGGGGGCGCGGGGAAACACCATATATTTT	CASSLGQGARGNTIYF
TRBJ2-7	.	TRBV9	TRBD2	TGTGCCAGCAGCGAGAGCGGGGATTACGAGCAGTACTTC	CASSESGDYEQYF
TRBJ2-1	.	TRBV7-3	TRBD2	TGTGCCAGCAGCTTAAAAAGTGGCGGGAGGAATGAGCAGTTCTTC	CASSLKSGGRNEQFF
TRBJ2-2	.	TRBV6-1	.	TGTGCCAGCACTCGAATTTACACCGGGGAGCTGTTTTTT	CASTRIYTGELFF
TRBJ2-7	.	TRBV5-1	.	TGCGCCAGCAGCTTGGGACAACAGAGCTCCTACGAGCAGTACTTC	CASSLGQQSSYEQYF
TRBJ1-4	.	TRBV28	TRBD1	TGTGCCAGCAGGGGACAGGGACGGGAAAAACTGTTTTTT	CASRGQGREKLFF
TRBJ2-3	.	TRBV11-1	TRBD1	TGTGCCAGCAGCTTAGAGGGGGCCGTCGCAGATACGCAGTATTTT	CASSLEGAVADTQYF
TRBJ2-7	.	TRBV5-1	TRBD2	TGCGCCAGGGGACTTGGGACTAGGGTGAACGAGCAGTACTTC	CARGLGTRVNEQYF
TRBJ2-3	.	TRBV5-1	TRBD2	TGCGCCAGCAGCTTGGTGCTTAGTTGGCGGGAGAGCACAGATACGCAGTATTTT	CASSLVLSWRESTDTQYF
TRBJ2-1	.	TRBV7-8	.	TGTGCCAGCAGCTTTTACGGGAGTAGGAATGAGCAGTTCTTC	CASSFYGSRNEQFF
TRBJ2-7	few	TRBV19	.	TGTGCCAGTAGTATAGGTCAGGGTTCCTACGAGCAGTACTTC	CASSIGQGSYEQYF
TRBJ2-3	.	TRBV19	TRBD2	TGTGCCAGTAGTATATTAGGCGGGGGGGTAGATACGCAGTATTTT	CASSILGGGVDTQYF
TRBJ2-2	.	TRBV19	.	TGTGCCAGTAGTATGCTCAGGGTTGACGGGGAGCTGTTTTTT	CASSMLRVDGELFF
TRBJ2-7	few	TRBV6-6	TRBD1	TGTGCCAGCAGCCTCGGACAGGCAGCCTACGAGCAGTACTTC	CASSLGQAAYEQYF
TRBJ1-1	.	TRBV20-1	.	TGCAGTGCTAGACTGAACACTGAAGCTTTCTTT	CSARLNTEAFF
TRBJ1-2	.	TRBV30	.	TGTGCCTGGATCGGTGGGCGCGCCTATGGCTACACCTTC	CAWIGGRAYGYTF
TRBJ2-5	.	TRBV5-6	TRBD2	TGTGGCAGCAGCTTCGCCGCGGGGGGGTACCAAGAGACCCAGTACTTC	CGSSFAAGGYQETQYF
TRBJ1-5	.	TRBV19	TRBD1	TGTGCCAGTAGTTTTCGGACAGGTTATAGCAATCAGCCCCAGCATTTT	CASSFRTGYSNQPQHF
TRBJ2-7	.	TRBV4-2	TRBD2	TGTGCCAGCAGCCAAGACGGCGGGAGAGAGAGCTACGAGCAGTACTTC	CASSQDGGRESYEQYF
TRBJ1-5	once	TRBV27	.	TGTGCCAGCAGTTCCTACTCAGGTACCTTTAGCAATCAGCCCCAGCATTTT	CASSSYSGTFSNQPQHF
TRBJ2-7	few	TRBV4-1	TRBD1	TGCGCCAGCAGCCAGTCCCTCGGGACAGGGGAGTACGAGCAGTACTTC	CASSQSLGTGEYEQYF
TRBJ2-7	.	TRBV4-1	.	TGCGCCAGCAGCCAAGCACAGTCCTACGAGCAGTACTTC	CASSQAQSYEQYF
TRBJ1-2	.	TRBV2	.	TGTGCCAGCAGTGAAGGTCGGAACTATGGCTACACCTTC	CASSEGRNYGYTF
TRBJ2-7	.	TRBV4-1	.	TGCGCCAGCAGCCAAGTAAATCCGGACGAGCAGTACTTC	CASSQVNPDEQYF
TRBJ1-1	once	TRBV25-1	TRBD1	TGTGCCAGCAGTGAAGAAGGACAGGACTTCGCTGAAGCTTTCTTT	CASSEEGQDFAEAFF
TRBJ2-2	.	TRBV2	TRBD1	TGTGCCAGCAGGGGGACAGGGTCCATTGTCGGGGAGCTGTTTTTT	CASRGTGSIVGELFF
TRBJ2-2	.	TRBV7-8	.	TGTGCCAGCAGCTTAATTGGGGAAACCGGGGAGCTGTTTTTT	CASSLIGETGELFF
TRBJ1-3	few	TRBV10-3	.	TGTGCCATCAGTGAGTGGGCGGACACCATATATTTT	CAISEWADTIYF
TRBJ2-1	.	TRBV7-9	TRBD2	TGTGCCAGCAGCCCCCCCTCTAGCGGCTCCTACAATGAGCAGTTCTTC	CASSPPSSGSYNEQFF
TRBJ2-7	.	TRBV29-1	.	TGCAGCGTTTGGGTCTCCTACGAGCAGTACTTC	CSVWVSYEQYF
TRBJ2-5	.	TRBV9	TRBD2	TGTGCCAGCAGCTCAGGACTAGCGGGAGGCCTCCAAGAGACCCAGTACTTC	CASSSGLAGGLQETQYF
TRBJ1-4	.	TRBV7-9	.	TGTGCCAGCAGCTTGGCTCGGTGGCGAAATGAAAAACTGTTTTTT	CASSLARWRNEKLFF
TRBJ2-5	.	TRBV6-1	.	TGTGCCAGCAGTGAATTTGGGGGGGCCGTTATTTTGGGTGAGACCCAGTACTTC	CASSEFGGAVILGETQYF
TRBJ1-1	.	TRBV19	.	TGTGCCAGTAGTGTCACAGGGTACACTGAAGCTTTCTTT	CASSVTGYTEAFF
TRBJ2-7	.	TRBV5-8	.	TGTGCCAGCAGCCCGCGGTTCGACGAGCAGTACTTC	CASSPRFDEQYF
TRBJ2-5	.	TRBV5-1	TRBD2	TGCGCCAGCAGCTTGACGCTAGCGGGAGTAGGGGAGACCCAGTACTTC	CASSLTLAGVGETQYF
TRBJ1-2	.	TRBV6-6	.	TGTGCCAGCAGTAAAGGGTATGGCTACACCTTC	CASSKGYGYTF
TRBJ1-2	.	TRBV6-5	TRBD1	TGTGCCAGCAGTTACTCGACAGGGCCGTACTATGGCTACACCTTC	CASSYSTGPYYGYTF
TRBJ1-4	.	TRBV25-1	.	TGTGCCAGCAAGGATAGGGTTAGACTGTTTTTT	CASKDRVRLFF
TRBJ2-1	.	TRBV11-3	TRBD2	TGTGCCAGCAGCCAAGGGGTACTCGGCGGGAGGGGTGAAGGCTACAATGAGCAGTTCTTC	CASSQGVLGGRGEGYNEQFF
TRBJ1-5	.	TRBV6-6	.	TGTGCCAGCAGTCAGGACAGCAATCAGCCCCAGCACTTT	CASSQDSNQPQHF